Sequencing of this TCR beta chain was carried out in a study of CD4 T cells in relation to SARS-CoV-2 and coronaviruses. Study overall: PBMCs were cultured with antigen for about eleven days before TCR beta sequencing.

Before the COVID-19 pandemic, during about 2010-2018, CD4+ T cells were taken from unexposed donors. Isolation of CD4+ T cells took place after less than twelve days in culture. Testing used SARS-CoV-2 S/N and four cold-coronavirus spikes on unexposed-donor CD4+ T cells, cells permitting. Generated by immunoSEQ multiplex PCR, the TCRdb table keeps only in-frame clones and is missing some. Altogether about 27,000 clones are present, 76% being singletons, with the ten largest covering 20% to 25%. Per the germline V gene, CDR1 is LGHDT and CDR2 is YNNKEL (reference sequence). V was pared by 1 base and J by 2 bases, with 10 bases between. CDR3 length: 15 residues. With regard to this clone: The target antigen is unknown.

The source of this sequence is a human donor in good health. Material for sequencing was CD4+ T cells from PBMCs, cultured in vitro. The V gene is TRBV3-1 (or the pseudogene TRBV3-2), the J gene TRBJ2-3; tentatively, D is TRBD1 or TRBD2 (5 bases each). The CDR3 protein is CASSQAWGSTDTQYF. Here the CDR3 DNA reads TGTGCCAGCAGCCAAGCCTGGGGGTCCACAGATACGCAGTATTTT.